Following are 15 T cell receptor beta chains from one sample sequenced in a study of cytomegalovirus exposure and HLA in healthy donors. Profiled with immunoSEQ multiplex PCR; TCRdb holds only in-frame clones, not every one. The sample has 65,000 to 80,000 clones; less than 95% are singletons. The specimen sequenced was PBMCs. These receptors were obtained from a woman in her late teens or twenties in good health and CMV-seropositive.

The rearrangement joins TRBV2 to TRBJ2-1, with 11 bases aligning to TRBD2. Trimming at V came to 4 bases and at J to 7 bases, leaving 3 bases not matched to a gene. The germline CDR1 and CDR2 sequences are SNHLY and FYNNEI. This CDR3 contains 14 residues. DNA for the CDR3: TGTGCCAGCAGTGTACTAGCGGGAGTGAATGAGCAGTTCTTC. This gives the protein CASSVLAGVNEQFF.

The rearrangement joins TRBV19 to TRBJ2-3, with 11 positions matching TRBD2. Germline CDR1 and CDR2: LNHDA and SQIVND (reference sequence). The CDR3 is 17 residues long. With 4 bases clipped from V and 5 bases from J, the junction kept 11 bases outside the gene matches. The CDR3 spells CASSRKFSGRAVDTQYF. The CDR3 region has the DNA TGTGCCAGTAGTAGAAAATTTAGCGGGAGGGCCGTAGATACGCAGTATTTT. The whole variable domain, remainder taken from reference TRBV19 and TRBJ2-3, is DGGITQSPKYLFRKEGQNVTLSCEQNLNHDAMYWYRQDPGQGLRLIYYSQIVNDFQKGDIAEGYSVSREKKESFPLTVTSAQKNPTAFYLCASSRKFSGRAVDTQYFGPGTRLTVL.

The chain uses TRBV5-6 and TRBJ2-2; 10 bases map to TRBD2. Germline V gene sequence: CDR1 SGHDT, CDR2 YYEEEE. The CDR3 is 18 residues long. V shed 0 bases and J 2 bases; nucleotides not matched to a gene: 7. In DNA, the CDR3 is TGTGCCAGCAGCTTGGTCCCTAGCGGGAGAATAAACACCGGGGAGCTGTTTTTT. Translating gives CASSLVPSGRINTGELFF.

The chain links TRBV2 to TRBJ2-7, with 7 bases fitting TRBD1. Germline values: CDR1 SNHLY, CDR2 FYNNEI. The CDR3 is 11 amino acids. With 5 bases clipped from V and 9 bases from J, the junction kept 4 bases outside the gene matches. DNA of the CDR3: TGTGCCAGCAGTTCCGGGACAGCGCAGTACTTC. Its protein product is CASSSGTAQYF. Drawing the rest from reference TRBV2 and TRBJ2-7, the complete variable domain is EPEVTQTPSHQVTQMGQEVILRCVPISNHLYFYWYRQILGQKVEFLVSFYNNEISEKSEIFDDQFSVERPDGSNFTLKIRSTKLEDSAMYFCASSSGTAQYFGPGTRLTVT.

The genes are TRBV7-2 and TRBJ1-1, with 10 nucleotides matching TRBD1. The CDR3 extends over 17 amino acids. J gave up 4 bases and V 4 bases, and 12 bases lay outside the gene matches. Germline V gene sequence: CDR1 SGHTA, CDR2 FQGNSA. The CDR3 loop is CASSWRRDRGLSTEAFF. The CDR3 DNA follows: TGTGCCAGCAGCTGGCGCCGGGACAGGGGCTTGAGCACTGAAGCTTTCTTT. The full variable domain, completed using reference TRBV7-2 and TRBJ1-1, is GAGVSQSPSNKVTEKGKDVELRCDPISGHTALYWYRQSLGQGLEFLIYFQGNSAPDKSGLPSDRFSAERTGGSVSTLTIQRTQQEDSAVYLCASSWRRDRGLSTEAFFGQGTRLTVV.

The chain combines TRBV4-1 with TRBJ1-2, with TRBD1 matching 9 bases. This CDR3 spans 15 amino acids. V shed 3 bases and J 4 bases; nucleotides not matched to a gene: 6. The germline CDR1 and CDR2 sequences are MGHRA and YSYEKL. In DNA form, the CDR3 reads TGCGCCAGCAGCCAGGTACAGGGGGCTAGCTATGGCTACACCTTC. It encodes CASSQVQGASYGYTF.

This clone has a single count. The rearrangement uses TRBV4-2 and TRBJ1-4; D is unresolved. Trimming removed 0 bases at V and 5 bases at J, with 13 bases between. Germline CDR1 is LGHNA and CDR2 is YNFKEQ. There are 16 residues in the CDR3. Written as DNA, the CDR3 is TGTGCCAGCAGCCAAGAGATACGAGTCCAAAATGAAAAACTGTTTTTT. It is translated as CASSQEIRVQNEKLFF.

The chain uses TRBV11-1 and TRBJ2-1, with 7 bases lining up with TRBD2. The germline CDR1 and CDR2 sequences are SGHAT and FQDESV (reference sequence). The V gene end was trimmed by 2 bases and the J gene end by 3 bases; junction bases not matched to a gene: 4. The CDR3 consists of 15 residues. CDR3 sequence (DNA): TGTGCCAGCAGCTTATTGCGCGGGAGCTACAATGAGCAGTTCTTC. It yields the protein CASSLLRGSYNEQFF.

In this sample, this clone turned up once. The V call is TRBV20-1, the J call TRBJ1-1; D is ambiguous. V was cut by 5 bases and J by 3 bases, with 7 bases left in between. The V gene's germline CDR1 is DFQATT and CDR2 SNEGSKA (reference sequence). The length of the CDR3 is 11 residues. CDR3: CSALQYTEAFF. CDR3 nucleotides: TGCAGTGCTCTACAGTACACTGAAGCTTTCTTT.

The rearrangement links TRBV7-8 to TRBJ2-7, with 10 bases lining up with TRBD1. The CDR3 extends over 15 amino acids. Germline V gene lookup returns CDR1 SGHVS and CDR2 FQNEAQ. V gave up 5 bases and J gave up 4 bases; unmatched junction bases: 8. The CDR3 DNA is TGTGCCAGCAGCCACCGGGACAGGGGAAGGTACGAGCAGTACTTC. Residues: CASSHRDRGRYEQYF.

The chain is built from TRBV2 and TRBJ1-5; the match to TRBD1 covers 9 bases. There are 18 residues in the CDR3. J was trimmed by 2 bases and V by 2 bases; bases with no gene match: 10. Germline lookup yields CDR1 SNHLY and CDR2 FYNNEI. The CDR3 sequence is CASSEQTGGASGNQPQHF. Written as DNA, the CDR3 is TGTGCCAGCAGTGAACAAACAGGGGGCGCTTCGGGCAATCAGCCCCAGCATTTT. The whole variable domain, filled in from reference TRBV2 and TRBJ1-5, reads EPEVTQTPSHQVTQMGQEVILRCVPISNHLYFYWYRQILGQKVEFLVSFYNNEISEKSEIFDDQFSVERPDGSNFTLKIRSTKLEDSAMYFCASSEQTGGASGNQPQHFGDGTRLSIL.

The chain uses TRBV6-5 and TRBJ2-1; 7 bases are shared with TRBD2. The CDR3 sequence is 13 residues long. Germline lookup yields CDR1 MNHEY and CDR2 SVGAGI. V gave up 6 bases and J gave up 8 bases; unmatched junction bases: 7. CDR3 residues: CASSGRFLDEQFF. The CDR3 bases are TGTGCCAGCAGCGGGAGGTTTTTGGATGAGCAGTTCTTC.

The genes are TRBV30 and TRBJ1-4, with D maybe TRBD1 (6 bases). V shed 3 bases and J shed 7 bases, with 15 bases lying between them. The CDR3 is 14 amino acids. The germline V gene has CDR1 GTSNPN and CDR2 SVGIG (reference sequence). In DNA, the CDR3 is TGTGCCTGGAGCCCCGGGACATCGGGTGAAAAACTGTTTTTT. It specifies CAWSPGTSGEKLFF.

The CDR3 sequence is CASSSYSGGGYGYTF. The CDR3 DNA is TGTGCCAGCAGTTCGTACAGCGGGGGAGGCTATGGCTACACCTTC. This rearrangement joins TRBV6-1 to TRBJ1-2, with D perhaps matching TRBD1 (5 bases). The CDR3 has 15 amino acids. Germline V CDR1 and CDR2: MNHNS, SASEGT. The V and J ends lost 5 bases and 4 bases respectively, with 17 bases between them.

The chain is built from TRBV11-2 and TRBJ1-1; 9 positions agree with TRBD1. In germline, CDR1 is SGHAT, CDR2 FQNNGV. CDR3 size: 17 residues. The J segment lost 5 bases and the V segment lost 5 bases, leaving 15 bases of the junction unmatched. CDR3 in amino acids: CASSRSTQETGGTEAFF. DNA of the CDR3: TGTGCCAGCAGCCGCAGTACACAAGAGACAGGGGGGACTGAAGCTTTCTTT.